This T cell receptor (beta chain) came from a study of blood T cell repertoires in COVID-19. For the study at large: The samples span acute and convalescent COVID-19 from the United States, Italy and Spain. Sample material is recorded as cDNA or gDNA derived from T cells, B-cell-depleted T cells, or PBMCs.

This clone has ten or more counts. Per the study methods: Scientists estimated how many nucleated cells there were by amplifying reference gene primers. Assay used: immunoSEQ multiplex PCR; TCRdb lists only in-frame clones, some missing. V, J and clone size are taken as reported in that table, and D and trimming were inferred from the DNA itself. The sample lists under 150,000 clones, 84% occurring once. The CDR3 spans 13 residues. CDR1 is SEHNR, CDR2 FQNEAQ, per germline (reference sequence). V lost 2 bases and J 7 bases, leaving 8 bases between the germline ends. The source is a human donor in a cohort sampled during active COVID-19. The specimen sequenced was peripheral blood. This chain joins TRBV7-9 and TRBJ2-2; no reliable D call. The CDR3 coding sequence is TGTGCCAGCAGCTTACTGGCCCTCGGGGAGCTGTTTTTT. Residues: CASSLLALGELFF.